This T cell receptor (beta chain) was recovered during a study of OX40 agonist ivuxolimab in advanced cancers. Study-wide context: Patients received the agonistic anti-OX40 (CD134) antibody ivuxolimab. Enrolled patients in dose escalation had cancers that were hepatocellular carcinoma, melanoma, renal cell or head and neck cancer.

It was autoimmune disease history or systemic immunosuppression that excluded patients. CDR3 length: 17 amino acids. Germline lookup yields CDR1 LNHNV and CDR2 YYDKDF (reference sequence). Trimming at V came to 2 bases and at J to 4 bases, leaving 12 bases not matched to a gene. Profiling relied on immunoSEQ multiplex PCR, and the TCRdb table lists in-frame clones only, not all of them. The profile shows roughly 30,000 clones, about nine tenths of them singletons. The chain joins TRBV15 to TRBJ1-1, with 8 bases lining up with TRBD1. This clonotype was obtained from an adult with an advanced solid tumor such as melanoma, head and neck, liver or kidney cancer. This specimen consisted of CD4+ or CD8+ T cells sorted from blood, obtained in a trial of the OX40 agonist ivuxolimab. The CDR3 region has the DNA TGTGCCACCAGCAGACCAGGGGGCAGGGGGCGAGGCACTGAAGCTTTCTTT. As protein: CATSRPGGRGRGTEAFF.